This T cell receptor (beta chain) stems from a study of T cells in Graves' hyperthyroidism and ophthalmopathy (dated by TCRdb to about 2019). As for the study more broadly: Peripheral blood was collected at initial diagnosis, before any treatment. The paper reports TCR Vbeta CDR3 sequencing of 140 or so peripheral blood samples: around 41 ophthalmopathy, about 75 hyperthyroidism and 17 progressor patients. Prospective prediction of ophthalmopathy was tested in an independent validation cohort of fewer than 20 hyperthyroidism patients and 17 patients who later progressed to ophthalmopathy. Thyroid tissue and blood T-cell repertoires from more than 5 Graves' hyperthyroidism patients were also compared in the study. For training and testing, the roughly 93 patients in the discovery cohort were randomly divided in a 7:3 ratio. A discovery cohort of 95 to 100 patients, roughly 40 with Graves' ophthalmopathy and 55 to 65 with stable Graves' hyperthyroidism, was used to find distinguishing TCR V-J signatures. Following sampling, methimazole starting at 30 mg daily was given to hyperthyroidism patients, and high-dose intravenous methylprednisolone was given to ophthalmopathy patients.

Stable Graves' hyperthyroidism was defined as no progression to ophthalmopathy during 18 months of follow-up. Hyperthyroidism patients were newly diagnosed, had a disease duration of under 2 months, and were aged 18 to 65 years. Patients with uncontrolled infections, other autoimmune diseases, pregnancy or lactation were excluded. Diagnoses were based on clinical symptoms, serum thyroxine and TRAb, thyroid ultrasound and orbital computed tomography. PBMCs were isolated from more than 8 ml of fresh peripheral blood by Ficoll-Paque density gradient centrifugation. Trizol reagent was used to extract total RNA, and RNA quality was then checked on an Agilent 2100 Bioanalyzer. V is pruned by 4 bases and J by 6 bases, leaving 21 bases of the junction without a gene match. The CDR3 measures 21 amino acids from cysteine to phenylalanine. Here the CDR3 DNA is all that survives: 63 bases in frame from base 1. Looking up the germline V gene (reference sequence) yields CDR1 LGHDT and CDR2 YNNKEL.

This clonotype was recorded at least ten times. What this receptor recognizes is not known. Base qualities are not provided; no much larger clone lies one nucleotide away. Broad study findings and their caveats: No statistical method was used to fix the sample size in advance, and group allocation was not hidden from the investigators. Most expanded thyroid clonotypes (frequency above 0.001) were also detected in blood, suggesting blood repertoires may reflect thyroid immune responses. Ophthalmopathy was separated from stable hyperthyroidism by a 13 V-J signature model, with over 85% sensitivity and around 81% specificity obtained in cross-validation and 80%/75% obtained in testing. In validation, progression to ophthalmopathy was predicted by the model with 70% to 71% sensitivity and 72.22% specificity, a median of 6.5 months before onset.

The TCR beta CDR3 regions were amplified from RNA transcripts. A first-round RT-PCR of the TCR CDR3 used the HTBI primer set with the Qiagen OneStep RT-PCR kit. The libraries were constructed in a second round of multiplex PCR and then size-selected and purified. The libraries were sequenced on an Illumina HiSeq2000 using paired-end 100 bp reads. Turning to the authors' computational methods: SOAPnuke was used to process the raw data, removing reads that contained adapters or uncalled bases, had a mean Phred below 15, or lacked an exact match to the constant primer or identifier. COPE v1.2.5 was used to merge the high-quality paired reads, and each unique nucleotide sequence was defined as a clonotype. MiTCR v1.1 was used to align the clonotypes against IMGT TRBV, TRBD and TRBJ reference segments. The analysis included only V-J combinations with a frequency above 0.0001, which together covered around 99% of the repertoires. The TCS score was defined as the ratio of F50 (clonal expansion) to E x V (chaos), calculated using BLOSUM62-based TCRdist between CDR3 peptides within each V-J. Welch's t-statistics and random forest reduced roughly 500 V-J features to under 15, which were used in a naive Bayes classifier (R e1071). In TCRdb, the public reads were trimmed at Q25 with fastp and aligned with MiXCR, with productive beta chains retained. CDR3 protein sequences are deduplicated, and each keeps its most common genes and DNA. TCRdb's processing, not the authors', yielded these V and J calls. The sample table records roughly 99,000 distinct CDR3 sequences; about a sixth of these occur just once. The biggest ten clones account for 42% of the sample.

The chain is made from TRBV3-1 and TRBJ2-1, with TRBD2 matching 13 junction bases. The sample comprised blood. The receptor was derived from a woman aged 45-65 years with Graves' hyperthyroidism. The DNA sequence is as follows: TGTGCCAGCAGCCCCATCCTTCGACAGGGGGCTACTAGCGGGAGGGCCAATGAGCAGTTCTTC. It specifies CASSPILRQGATSGRANEQFF.